This TCR beta chain was sequenced for a study of T cells expressing NK-cell markers (dated by TCRdb to 2020 to 2021). With respect to the entire study: Three sorted T-cell subsets (CD3+CD56+NKG2C+, CD3+CD56+NKG2C- and CD3+CD56-NKG2C+) from 8 or 9 donors had their TCR beta-chain repertoires profiled. The libraries were sequenced on Illumina HiSeq 2000/2500, MiSeq or NextSeq, producing 2 x 150 bp reads. Among the eight sequenced donors, seven were HCMV-seropositive and one was HCMV-seronegative. Randomly selected healthy volunteers, three men and five women, were used as the eight sequenced donors. The research as a whole found: Those dominant clonotypes were again the most abundant among CD3+CD56-NKG2C+ cells in a handful of donors, at about 25-60.1%. For six donors, the dominant CD3+CD56+NKG2C+ clonotypes were among the top 10 CD8+ clonotypes and accounted for about 1.0-7.0% of CD8+ T cells. It remained unclear whether the expanded NKG2C-expressing T cell clones were specific for HCMV antigens.

HCMV-specific IgG was detected in serum with a commercial ELISA kit to determine HCMV serostatus. Peripheral blood mononuclear cells were isolated from blood by Ficoll density gradient centrifugation. In regard to this clonotype: Its cognate antigen has yet to be identified.

For sequencing, an Illumina HiSeq 2000 was employed. TCR beta cDNA libraries were prepared using 5'RACE template switching, which introduced a universal primer site and unique molecular identifiers. cDNA synthesis was primed from the TCR beta constant segment and was followed by two successive PCR amplification steps. Under the source paper's analysis protocol: Reads were demultiplexed and grouped by UMI with MIGEC, and clonotypes were assembled and quantified with MiTCR. Only TCR cDNA sequences supported by at least two reads were kept to exclude erroneous sequences. The tcR package was used for downstream repertoire analysis, and clonotypes were matched between fractions using CDR3 nucleotide sequence together with V segment. VDJmatch was used to annotate antigen specificity against VDJdb, with one amino acid substitution in CDR3 permitted. Following reprocessing of the reads by TCRdb, the data hold one row per CDR3 protein sequence and no DNA is available. The V and J calls shown here were made by TCRdb, not taken from the authors' results. This sample's table carries about 160,000 distinct CDR3 sequences. The ten largest clones take up 20% to 25% of the sample.

The CDR3, cysteine through phenylalanine, is 12 amino acids long. The coding DNA is unavailable. The chain was built from TRBV12-3 or TRBV12-4 and TRBJ1-3. The sequence came from a man aged 18 to 69 in good health. The sequenced sample consisted of blood T cells: a sorted CD56 or NKG2C T cell subset, CD4+ or CD8+ T cells, or bulk PBMC T cells (not recorded which). The encoded CDR3 is CASSVSGNTIYF.